The 13 T cell receptor beta chains reported below all come from one sample, sequenced in a study of a mutant IDH1 vaccine in newly diagnosed glioma. The time point denotes: week 23, last vaccination. It was 300 ug of mutant IDH1 20-mer peptide that made up each vaccine dose, given with topical imiquimod. These receptors' antigens are unknown. Assay: immunoSEQ multiplex PCR; the TCRdb copy retains only in-frame clones and omits some. The table records about 55,000 clones, roughly 80% of them present only once. The specimen comprised PBMCs, sampled from a glioma patient whose treatment included an IDH1 peptide vaccine. These receptors all stem from a man in his forties or fifties with glioma.

The chain combines TRBV18 with TRBJ1-1, with unresolved D. The germline V gene encodes CDR1 KGHSH and CDR2 LQKENI. Trimming stripped 0 bases from V and 1 base from J, with 3 bases between. The CDR3 sequence is 13 residues long. This chain's CDR3 is CASSPPQNTEAFF. The CDR3 region has the DNA TGTGCCAGCTCACCACCACAGAACACTGAAGCTTTCTTT.

The CDR3: CSVEVAGVYTEAFF. CDR3 DNA sequence: TGCAGCGTTGAAGTGGCAGGGGTATATACTGAAGCTTTCTTT. V is TRBV29-1 and J is TRBJ1-1, with D perhaps TRBD1 (6 bases). CDR1 is SQVTM, CDR2 ANQGSEA, per germline. The CDR3 consists of 14 residues. The V end was cut by 1 base, the J end by 5 bases, with 14 bases between.

The J gene is TRBJ1-5, the V gene TRBV6-5, with D unclear. Trimming took 3 bases from V and 3 from J, leaving 12 bases between them. The germline CDR1 and CDR2 sequences are MNHEY and SVGAGI. This CDR3 comprises 15 residues. CDR3 sequence reads: CASSYGGGINQPQHF. The CDR3, as DNA: TGTGCCAGCAGTTATGGTGGAGGGATCAATCAGCCCCAGCATTTT.

DNA for the CDR3: TGCGCCAGCAGTGAGCCACCTGAGGCGGACTATAATTCACCCCTCCACTTT. Protein: CASSEPPEADYNSPLHF. The chain carries TRBV10-1 and TRBJ1-6; no clear D gene. Trimming removed 2 bases from V and 3 bases from J, with 14 bases in between. Per germline, CDR1 WNHNN and CDR2 SYGVQD (reference sequence). The CDR3 loop spans 17 amino acids.

This sequence joins TRBV27 and TRBJ2-7; the D call may be TRBD1 or TRBD2 (6 bases each). Germline V gene lookup returns CDR1 MNHEY and CDR2 SMNVEV (reference sequence). V gave up 5 bases and J gave up 4 bases, with 18 bases separating them. The CDR3 extends over 15 amino acids. The chain's CDR3 is CASSPSARDTYEQYF. The CDR3 DNA sequence: TGTGCCAGCAGTCCCAGCGCGCGGGACACTTACGAGCAGTACTTC.

In the case of this clone: The junction departs from the called germline gene at one end, perhaps through a read error. The chain uses TRBV27 and TRBJ1-1; D ambiguous. Germline assignment: CDR1 MNHEY and CDR2 SMNVEV (reference sequence). There are 13 residues in the CDR3. CDR3 residues: CASSISANTEAFF. The CDR3 DNA follows: TGTGCCAGCAGTATATCAGCAAACACTGAAGCTTTCTTT.

The chain links TRBV30 to TRBJ1-6, with TRBD1 matching 10 bases. This CDR3 is built from 14 residues. V gave up 2 bases and J gave up 7 bases; unmatched junction bases: 2. Germline assignment: CDR1 GTSNPN and CDR2 SVGIG (reference sequence). In nucleotides, the CDR3 is TGTGCCTGGAGTCCGGGACAGGGGAATTCACCCCTCCACTTT. This sequence encodes CAWSPGQGNSPLHF.

The V and J genes are TRBV10-3 and TRBJ1-2, with D possibly matching TRBD1 (5 bases). Germline V gives CDR1 ENHRY, CDR2 SYGVKD. The CDR3 consists of 12 residues. The V end was cut by 10 bases, the J end by 2 bases, with 11 bases between. CDR3 coding DNA: TGTGCCACCCAGGGAATCAACTATGGCTACACCTTC. Translated: CATQGINYGYTF.

CDR3 sequence (DNA): TGCGCCAGCAGCCAAGATACAGGACGGAACCAAGAGACCCAGTACTTC. Amino acids: CASSQDTGRNQETQYF. The chain is built from TRBV4-1 and TRBJ2-5; a possible D gene is TRBD1 (5 bases). CDR3 size: 16 residues. V dropped 0 bases and J dropped 0 bases, with 11 bases sitting between them. Germline CDR1 reads MGHRA; CDR2 reads YSYEKL.

This clone was observed once. The CDR3 sequence: CAWRGVRGKRTEAFF. CDR3 DNA sequence: TGTGCCTGGAGAGGCGTCAGGGGGAAAAGGACTGAAGCTTTCTTT. The chain links TRBV30 to TRBJ1-1; the match to TRBD1 covers 7 bases. Losses at the gene ends were 3 bases for V and 5 bases for J; bases not matched to a gene: 12. This CDR3 is 15 amino acids long. The germline gives CDR1 GTSNPN, CDR2 SVGIG (reference sequence).

The J gene is TRBJ1-6, the V gene TRBV4-1; TRBD1 might be the D (5 bases). Trimming stripped 3 bases from V and 11 bases from J, with 17 bases between. There are 15 residues in the CDR3. The germline V gene has CDR1 MGHRA and CDR2 YSYEKL. The CDR3 here is CASSHEGGVKTPLHF. In DNA form, the CDR3 reads TGCGCCAGCAGCCACGAAGGAGGGGTAAAGACACCCCTCCACTTT.

The genes are TRBV27 and TRBJ1-2; TRBD1 is a possible D gene (5 bases). The CDR3 covers 17 residues. Germline V gene lookup returns CDR1 MNHEY and CDR2 SMNVEV (reference sequence). Trimming shortened V by 3 bases and J by 4 bases, and 21 bases separated the two germline ends. The CDR3 here is CASSFQPSDSVGYGYTF. For the CDR3, the DNA is TGTGCCAGCAGTTTCCAACCGTCCGACAGTGTCGGCTATGGCTACACCTTC.

The rearrangement links TRBV5-1 to TRBJ2-2, with D tentatively TRBD1 (6 bases). Trimming cost V 0 bases and J 1 base, with 7 bases left between them. The CDR3 consists of 15 residues. Germline CDR1 SGHRS, CDR2 YFSETQ. The CDR3 nucleotides are TGCGCCAGCAGCTTGGGACAGGAGAACACCGGGGAGCTGTTTTTT. Protein: CASSLGQENTGELFF.